This T cell receptor (beta chain) was identified in a study of shared clonotypes between healthy human individuals. Background on the study: Those who served as donors were a couple of women and a few men between the ages of 18 and 49. Per-donor plates numbered three CD4 naive, three CD4 memory, two CD8 naive and one CD8 memory.

Worth noting for this clone: The antigen remains unidentified.

General study findings and limits: Sharing of clonotypes among donors was expected to vary with sequencing depth. Naive CD4 clonotype sharing across a few donors was 4.5% to 6%.

Germline V CDR1 and CDR2: KGHSH, LQKENI. This CDR3 comprises 17 residues. Trimming took 3 bases from V and 5 from J, leaving 21 bases between them. The assay was immunoSEQ multiplex PCR, and TCRdb's table has in-frame clones only and misses some. The data contain under 2.5 million clones, about nine tenths of them singletons. The chain uses TRBV18 and TRBJ2-3; D is ambiguous. Source material: naive CD4+ T cells from PBMCs. Sample subset: CD45RA+ positively selected. The source of this sequence is a man aged 18 to 29 in good health. Some clones in this sample may be carry-over from other donors' samples. The CDR3 nucleotides read TGTGCCAGCTCACCCAACGCTCGCCCCGAGCACGTAGATACGCAGTATTTT. The encoded protein is CASSPNARPEHVDTQYF.